A selection of T cell receptor beta chains follows, all from one sample in a study of OX40 agonist ivuxolimab in advanced cancers. Clones were sequenced by immunoSEQ multiplex PCR, and TCRdb holds only the in-frame ones, with some missing. The table lists roughly 140,000 clones, 90% to 95% of them singletons. The sequenced sample was CD4+ or CD8+ T cells sorted from blood, obtained in a trial of the OX40 agonist ivuxolimab. These receptors were obtained from an adult with an advanced solid tumor such as melanoma, head and neck, liver or kidney cancer. Each CDR3 is given with its conserved first and last residue. Each record gives: J gene, V gene, clone size, D gene, CDR3 DNA, CDR3 protein. A D gene is named only where the DNA matches it firmly. Expanded clones are given a class, and other clones once, few, many or no size at all.

J: TRBJ1-2
V: TRBV30
size: NA
D: NA
DNA: TGTGCCTGGAGTGTACTAGGGTTCTATGGCTACACCTTC
CDR3: CAWSVLGFYGYTF

J: TRBJ2-5
V: TRBV4-2
size: NA
D: TRBD1
DNA: TGTGCCAGCAGCTCAACAGGGGGCGGGGAGACCCAGTACTTC
CDR3: CASSSTGGGETQYF

J: TRBJ2-3
V: TRBV29-1
size: NA
D: NA
DNA: TGCAGCCGGGCAGGGAGCTCCACAGATACGCAGTATTTT
CDR3: CSRAGSSTDTQYF

J: TRBJ1-1
V: TRBV5-1
size: NA
D: NA
DNA: TGCGCCAGCAGCTTTTGGGTTATGAACACTGAAGCTTTCTTT
CDR3: CASSFWVMNTEAFF

J: TRBJ1-5
V: TRBV6-6
size: NA
D: NA
DNA: TGTGCCAGCAGGCCGCCCGGGGTTGATCAGCCCCAGCATTTT
CDR3: CASRPPGVDQPQHF

J: TRBJ1-1
V: TRBV7-3
size: NA
D: NA
DNA: TGTGCCAGCAGCATCGACCCGAACACTGAAGCTTTCTTT
CDR3: CASSIDPNTEAFF

J: TRBJ2-7
V: TRBV29-1
size: NA
D: NA
DNA: TGCAGCGTTGGGGCCCTAATGGCCAGAAGCGAGCAGTACTTC
CDR3: CSVGALMARSEQYF

J: TRBJ2-5
V: TRBV11-3
size: NA
D: TRBD2
DNA: TGTGCCAGCAGCTTGGGGTTAGCGGGGGCGAGGGAGACCCAGTACTTC
CDR3: CASSLGLAGARETQYF

J: TRBJ2-3
V: TRBV7-3
size: once
D: TRBD2
DNA: TGTGCCAGCAGCCCCTGGGGTAGCGGGAGAGGGCGCACAGATACGCAGTATTTT
CDR3: CASSPWGSGRGRTDTQYF

J: TRBJ1-6
V: TRBV7-2
size: NA
D: NA
DNA: TGTGCCAGCAGCTTAGTTGGTTTTGGTGTGCCCCTCCACTTT
CDR3: CASSLVGFGVPLHF

J: TRBJ2-5
V: TRBV5-6
size: NA
D: TRBD2
DNA: TGTGCCAGCAGCTTGACTAGCGGGAGGACCATAGAAGAGACCCAGTACTTC
CDR3: CASSLTSGRTIEETQYF

J: TRBJ2-7
V: TRBV28
size: NA
D: TRBD2
DNA: TGTGCCAGCAGTTCGGGGACTAGCGGGCCCTACGAGCAGTACTTC
CDR3: CASSSGTSGPYEQYF

J: TRBJ2-2
V: TRBV18
size: NA
D: NA
DNA: TGTGCCAGCTCACCAGGGTCGAACACCGGGGAGCTGTTTTTT
CDR3: CASSPGSNTGELFF

J: TRBJ2-2
V: TRBV18
size: NA
D: NA
DNA: TGTGCCAGCTCACCACCAACGAACACCGGGGAGCTGTTTTTT
CDR3: CASSPPTNTGELFF

J: TRBJ1-2
V: TRBV12-2
size: NA
D: NA
DNA: TGTGCAAGTCGCTCTCGGACAGGTGGCTACACCTTC
CDR3: CASRSRTGGYTF

J: TRBJ1-3
V: TRBV7-2
size: NA
D: NA
DNA: TGTGCCAGCAGCTTAATCGGACAGATTAGCTCTGGAAACACCATATATTTT
CDR3: CASSLIGQISSGNTIYF

J: TRBJ1-5
V: TRBV27
size: NA
D: NA
DNA: TGTGCCAGCAGAGAAGGGTATAGCAATCAGCCCCAGCATTTT
CDR3: CASREGYSNQPQHF

J: TRBJ2-6
V: TRBV28
size: NA
D: NA
DNA: TGTGCCAGCGGAACGTCAGGGGTCGGGGCCAACGTCCTGACTTTC
CDR3: CASGTSGVGANVLTF

J: TRBJ2-1
V: TRBV6-5
size: NA
D: NA
DNA: TGTGCCAGCAGTTACGATGGGGGAGTTAGCTACAATGAGCAGTTCTTC
CDR3: CASSYDGGVSYNEQFF

J: TRBJ1-2
V: TRBV7-2
size: NA
D: NA
DNA: TGTGCCAGCAGCTTAACTTACAGGGATCATGGCTACACCTTC
CDR3: CASSLTYRDHGYTF

J: TRBJ1-5
V: TRBV30
size: NA
D: TRBD1
DNA: TGTGCCTGGAGTCGGGACAGTAGCAATCAGCCCCAGCATTTT
CDR3: CAWSRDSSNQPQHF

J: TRBJ2-7
V: TRBV29-1
size: NA
D: NA
DNA: TGCAGCGTTGAAGATTTATTACGTAACGAGCAGTACTTC
CDR3: CSVEDLLRNEQYF

J: TRBJ1-1
V: TRBV28
size: NA
D: NA
DNA: TGTGCCAGCAGAGTGTCCAGGGAAGCTTTCTTT
CDR3: CASRVSREAFF

J: TRBJ2-7
V: TRBV28
size: NA
D: TRBD2
DNA: TGTGCCAGCAGCCCGGGGTCTAGCGGGAGTTACGAGCAGTACTTC
CDR3: CASSPGSSGSYEQYF

J: TRBJ1-2
V: TRBV28
size: NA
D: NA
DNA: TGTGCCAGCCATTCGCGGGGCGGAGCTAACTATGGCTACACCTTC
CDR3: CASHSRGGANYGYTF

J: TRBJ2-2
V: TRBV5-5
size: NA
D: TRBD2
DNA: TGTGCCAGCAGCTTTTGGACTAGCGGGAACCTAGCGAACACCGGGGAGCTGTTTTTT
CDR3: CASSFWTSGNLANTGELFF

J: TRBJ2-7
V: TRBV11-2
size: once
D: NA
DNA: TGTGCCAGCAGCCCATCCGTACAGACCTCCTACGAGCAGTACTTC
CDR3: CASSPSVQTSYEQYF

J: TRBJ2-1
V: TRBV29-1
size: NA
D: NA
DNA: TGCAGCGTTGAATCCAGCTCCTACAATGAGCAGTTCTTC
CDR3: CSVESSSYNEQFF

J: TRBJ1-2
V: TRBV29-1
size: NA
D: NA
DNA: TGCAGCGCCGGAGACACTTATGGCTACACCTTC
CDR3: CSAGDTYGYTF

J: TRBJ2-3
V: TRBV7-9
size: NA
D: NA
DNA: TGTGCCAGCAGCTCGTTAAGGGGCCCTGCAGGCGATCAGTATTTT
CDR3: CASSSLRGPAGDQYF

J: TRBJ1-1
V: TRBV21-1
size: once
D: NA
DNA: TGTGCCAGCAGCAAAGTAGGGGACACTGAAGCTTTCTTT
CDR3: CASSKVGDTEAFF

J: TRBJ2-5
V: TRBV19
size: NA
D: NA
DNA: TGTGCCAGTAGTATGATTCTGAGGGAGACCCAGTACTTC
CDR3: CASSMILRETQYF

J: TRBJ1-2
V: TRBV4-3
size: NA
D: TRBD1
DNA: TGCGCCAGCAGCCAAGATCTTGACAGGGGGGGTGATGGCTACACCTTC
CDR3: CASSQDLDRGGDGYTF

J: TRBJ2-7
V: TRBV10-1
size: NA
D: NA
DNA: TGCGCCAGCAGTGGAGGGGGTCTGGACGAGCAGTACTTC
CDR3: CASSGGGLDEQYF

J: TRBJ1-1
V: TRBV7-3
size: NA
D: TRBD1
DNA: TGTGCCAGCAGCTTATCCGCAATCCCTTTCACAAGGTTACAGGGGGAAGCTTTCTTT
CDR3: CASSLSAIPFTRLQGEAFF

J: TRBJ2-7
V: TRBV9
size: once
D: NA
DNA: TGTGCCAGCAGCGTAGCAGGGGTCGGCAGGGAGCAGTACTTC
CDR3: CASSVAGVGREQYF

J: TRBJ1-6
V: TRBV4-1
size: few
D: TRBD1
DNA: TGCGCCAGCAGCCAAGCTCGACAGGGATTTAATTCACCCCTCCACTTT
CDR3: CASSQARQGFNSPLHF

J: TRBJ2-7
V: TRBV18
size: NA
D: NA
DNA: TGTGCCAGCTCATCGACCGGGACCGGACCCTACGAGCAGTACTTC
CDR3: CASSSTGTGPYEQYF

J: TRBJ2-1
V: TRBV19
size: NA
D: TRBD2
DNA: TGTGCCAGTAGTATCATCACAGCGGGGGGCGATGAGCAGTTCTTC
CDR3: CASSIITAGGDEQFF

J: TRBJ2-3
V: TRBV27
size: NA
D: NA
DNA: TGTGCCAGCAGTTTAAGGCCTCCTCCGGGGAGAGATACGCAGTATTTT
CDR3: CASSLRPPPGRDTQYF

J: TRBJ1-1
V: TRBV19
size: NA
D: NA
DNA: TGTGCCAGTAGTCAGGACGGAGGGGCTGAAGCTTTCTTT
CDR3: CASSQDGGAEAFF

J: TRBJ1-5
V: TRBV6-5
size: NA
D: NA
DNA: TGTGCCAGCGGGAACAATCAGCCCCAGCATTTT
CDR3: CASGNNQPQHF

J: TRBJ2-7
V: TRBV4-1
size: NA
D: NA
DNA: TGCGCCAGCAGCCACCGTGTCCTCGCGGGGAACGAGCAGTACTTC
CDR3: CASSHRVLAGNEQYF

J: TRBJ1-2
V: TRBV18
size: once
D: TRBD1
DNA: TGTGCCAGCTCACCCGGGGACAGGGATGTTGGCTACACCTTC
CDR3: CASSPGDRDVGYTF

J: TRBJ2-1
V: TRBV28
size: NA
D: NA
DNA: TGTGCCAGCACCCCTGGAGGGAGCTCCTACAATGAGCAGTTCTTC
CDR3: CASTPGGSSYNEQFF

J: TRBJ2-3
V: TRBV5-4
size: NA
D: NA
DNA: TGTGCCAGCAGCACGGACCGGTCTAGCACAGATACGCAGTATTTT
CDR3: CASSTDRSSTDTQYF

J: TRBJ1-5
V: TRBV4-2
size: few
D: NA
DNA: TGTGCCAGCAGCCAGTCCACCGGGACCGCTAGCAATCAGCCCCAGCATTTT
CDR3: CASSQSTGTASNQPQHF

J: TRBJ2-7
V: TRBV6-6
size: NA
D: TRBD2
DNA: TGTGCCAGCAGTTCGATAACTAGCGGGAGTAGGGAGCAGTACTTC
CDR3: CASSSITSGSREQYF

J: TRBJ2-7
V: TRBV9
size: NA
D: NA
DNA: TGTGCCAGCAGCGTAGGGTGGATCCCCTACGAGCAGTACTTC
CDR3: CASSVGWIPYEQYF

J: TRBJ1-1
V: TRBV4-1
size: NA
D: NA
DNA: TGCGCCAGCAGCCTGGGGACGGCCTACACTGAAGCTTTCTTT
CDR3: CASSLGTAYTEAFF